The text below deals with one T cell receptor (beta chain). TCRdb recomputed calls from the RT-PCR reads with MiXCR, one row per CDR3 protein. The table has roughly 960,000 distinct CDR3 sequences, around 17% seen once. These data come from a study of patients and donors after allogeneic stem cell transplantation. The sequence was obtained from a human donor who was either an allogeneic HSCT recipient or a stem cell or donor lymphocyte infusion donor (not recorded which). It is not recorded whose cells these are; they may come from a transplant donor. The sequenced material came from blood, either unsorted or a sorted T cell fraction (not recorded which).

This CDR3 reads CASSPYKRGSTDTQYF. The CDR3, as DNA: TGTGCCAGCAGCCCCTATAAGCGGGGTAGCACAGATACGCAGTATTTT. The chain joins TRBV7-6 to TRBJ2-3, with 7 nucleotides matching TRBD2. The CDR3 sequence is 16 residues long. Germline V gives CDR1 SGHVS, CDR2 FNYEAQ. J was trimmed by 0 bases and V by 5 bases; bases with no gene match: 8.